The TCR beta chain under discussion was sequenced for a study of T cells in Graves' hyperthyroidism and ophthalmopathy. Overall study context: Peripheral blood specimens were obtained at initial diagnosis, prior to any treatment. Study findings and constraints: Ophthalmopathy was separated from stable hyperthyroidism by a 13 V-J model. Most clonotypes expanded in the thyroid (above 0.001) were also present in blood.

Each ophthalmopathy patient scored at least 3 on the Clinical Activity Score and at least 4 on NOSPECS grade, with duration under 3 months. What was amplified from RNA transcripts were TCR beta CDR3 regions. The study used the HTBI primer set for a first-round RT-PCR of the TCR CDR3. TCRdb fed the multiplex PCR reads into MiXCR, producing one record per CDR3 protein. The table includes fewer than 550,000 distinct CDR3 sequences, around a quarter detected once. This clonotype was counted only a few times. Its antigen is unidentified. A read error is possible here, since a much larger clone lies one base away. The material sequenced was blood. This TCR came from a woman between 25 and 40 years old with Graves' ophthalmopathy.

For the CDR3, the DNA is TGTGCCAGCTCACCGGGGACTAGCGAGCAACCCAAGTACTTC. Its protein product is CASSPGTSEQPKYF. The chain carries TRBV18 and TRBJ2-5, with TRBD2 matching over 10 bases. The CDR3 is made up of 14 amino acids. Germline V lookup: CDR1 KGHSH, CDR2 LQKENI. The junction had 10 bases not matched to a gene; V was cut back by 3 bases and J by 12 bases.